Shown below are 26 T cell receptor beta chains from a single sample sequenced in a study of T cells in Graves' hyperthyroidism and ophthalmopathy. TCR beta CDR3 regions were amplified from RNA. In the first-round RT-PCR of the TCR CDR3, the HTBI primer set was used. TCRdb re-called the multiplex PCR reads with MiXCR, one entry per CDR3 protein. The data contain hundreds of thousands of distinct CDR3 sequences, 14% to 15% of them singletons. Sequences were obtained from blood. These receptor sequences come from a woman aged 30 to 39 with Graves' hyperthyroidism.

This sequence joins TRBV27 and TRBJ1-5; tentative D call: TRBD1 (6 bases). The CDR3 extends over 16 amino acids. V dropped 6 bases and J dropped 6 bases, with 21 bases sitting between them. Germline V lookup: CDR1 MNHEY, CDR2 SMNVEV (reference sequence). The CDR3 DNA is TGTGCCAGCAGCCATAGAGGGGGGGAGGTCGGTCAGCCCCAGCATTTT. Protein product: CASSHRGGEVGQPQHF.

This sequence joins TRBV20-1 and TRBJ2-1; D is perhaps TRBD2 (6 bases). CDR3 length: 15 residues. V dropped 3 bases and J dropped 5 bases, with 17 bases sitting between them. Germline V lookup: CDR1 DFQATT, CDR2 SNEGSKA (reference sequence). CDR3 in DNA: TGCAGTGCTAGCCCCCTAGTGGGAGGCCACAATGAGCAGTTCTTC. Translating gives CSASPLVGGHNEQFF.

The J gene is TRBJ2-7, the V gene TRBV19; possibly TRBD2 for D (6 bases). Trimming took off 1 base at V and 3 bases at J, with 19 bases between the two ends. Germline V CDR1 and CDR2: LNHDA, SQIVND (reference sequence). This CDR3 region has 17 residues. DNA for the CDR3: TGTGCCAGTAGTATAGGGCGGGACGCTCTCGGGATCTACGAGCAGTACTTC. Translated, it gives CASSIGRDALGIYEQYF.

This clonotype showed up just once. The V gene is TRBV5-1, the J gene TRBJ2-1, with TRBD2 as a possible D gene (6 bases). V was cut by 3 bases and J by 3 bases, with 10 bases left in between. The CDR3 has 14 amino acids. Germline V gene lookup returns CDR1 SGHRS and CDR2 YFSETQ. CDR3 nucleotide sequence: TGCGCCAGCAGCTGGGGCGGGAACTACAATGAGCAGTTCTTC. This translates into CASSWGGNYNEQFF.

Concerning this clonotype itself: This could be a read error, since a much larger clone is one nucleotide away. V usage is TRBV18 and J usage is TRBJ2-5, with TRBD2 matching 7 bases. In germline, CDR1 is KGHSH, CDR2 LQKENI. The trim removed 3 bases at V and 1 base at J, leaving 5 bases unmatched. This CDR3 has 15 residues. In nucleotides, the CDR3 is TGTGCCAGCTCACCTGGGGCTAGCGGCCAAGAGACCCAGTACTTC. Its protein product is CASSPGASGQETQYF.

The chain employs TRBV15 and TRBJ2-5, with 9 nucleotides matching TRBD2. There are 15 residues in the CDR3. Germline V gives CDR1 LNHNV, CDR2 YYDKDF (reference sequence). V shed 0 bases and J 2 bases; nucleotides not matched to a gene: 1. In nucleotides, the CDR3 is TGTGCCACCAGCAGAGAGGCGGGAGGGCAAGAGACCCAGTACTTC. As protein: CATSREAGGQETQYF.

In its sample, this clonotype was seen a few times. This chain joins TRBV3-1 and TRBJ1-4; the D is unclear. Germline CDR1 LGHDT, CDR2 YNNKEL (reference sequence). V was trimmed by 4 bases and J by 8 bases, leaving 11 bases between them. The CDR3 is 13 residues long. CDR3 nucleotides: TGTGCCAGCAGCCTGTCAGTAAAAGAAAAACTGTTTTTT. This codes for CASSLSVKEKLFF.

This rearrangement joins TRBV29-1 to TRBJ2-7, with D hard to call. With 3 bases removed from V and 4 bases from J, the gap between germline ends came to 13 bases. Germline V gene lookup returns CDR1 SQVTM and CDR2 ANQGSEA. The CDR3 sequence is 13 residues long. CDR3 nucleotide sequence: TGCAGCGTTGATGTGGGCCTCGGATACGAGCAGTACTTC. Translating it yields CSVDVGLGYEQYF.

This clonotype came up many times. The V gene is TRBV6-1, the J gene TRBJ2-7; D call uncertain. Trimming shortened V by 6 bases and J by 3 bases, and 9 bases separated the two germline ends. The length of the CDR3 is 12 residues. CDR1 is MNHNS and CDR2 is SASEGT in the germline V gene. The CDR3 sequence is CASSPGFYEQYF. The CDR3 DNA is TGTGCCAGCAGCCCCGGATTCTACGAGCAGTACTTC.

This clonotype was counted between two and nine times. CDR3: CSARRQRLETQYF. The CDR3 DNA reads TGCAGTGCTAGGAGACAGCGCCTAGAGACCCAGTACTTC. The chain joins TRBV20-1 to TRBJ2-5, with D perhaps matching TRBD1 (5 bases). Trimming removed 3 bases at V and 4 bases at J, with 12 bases between. Germline CDR1 and CDR2: DFQATT and SNEGSKA (reference sequence). This CDR3 is built from 13 residues.

This clonotype was recorded once. V is TRBV10-3 and J is TRBJ2-2; D ambiguous. Germline CDR1 and CDR2: ENHRY and SYGVKD. The CDR3 length is 15 residues. The V gene lost 1 base and the J gene lost 0 bases, with 6 bases spanning the gap. CDR3 sequence: CAISEFSANTGELFF. CDR3 sequence (DNA): TGTGCCATCAGTGAGTTCTCCGCGAACACCGGGGAGCTGTTTTTT.

Ten or more counts support this clonotype. The chain combines TRBV20-1 with TRBJ1-6; 8 bases fit TRBD1. The CDR3 has 15 residues. Germline V CDR1 and CDR2: DFQATT, SNEGSKA (reference sequence). The ends lost 3 bases at V and 7 bases at J; junction bases unmatched: 8. CDR3 amino acids: CSASARTGMNSPLHF. In DNA, the CDR3 is TGCAGTGCTAGCGCTCGGACAGGGATGAATTCACCCCTCCACTTT.

Only a few counts were recorded for this clonotype. The V call is TRBV5-1, the J call TRBJ2-5; D might be TRBD2 (6 bases). The V and J ends lost 0 bases and 2 bases respectively, with 11 bases between them. This CDR3 has 15 residues. Germline V gene sequence: CDR1 SGHRS, CDR2 YFSETQ. The CDR3 nucleotides are TGCGCCAGCAGCTTGGGCGGGGATATACAAGAGACCCAGTACTTC. It yields the protein CASSLGGDIQETQYF.

This clonotype has only a few counts. This chain uses TRBV9 with TRBJ2-1; TRBD2 matches at 10 bases. CDR3 size: 15 residues. Germline CDR1 SGDLS, CDR2 YYNGEE. The V segment lost 2 bases and the J segment 1 base; nucleotides outside the gene matches: 0. Here the CDR3 reads CASSVTSGSYNEQFF. In DNA, the CDR3 is TGTGCCAGCAGCGTGACTAGCGGGTCCTACAATGAGCAGTTCTTC.

This chain uses TRBV10-3 with TRBJ2-1, with 15 nucleotides matching TRBD2. The germline gives CDR1 ENHRY, CDR2 SYGVKD. This CDR3 has 16 amino acids. V dropped 6 bases and J dropped 9; count of bases not matched to a gene: 9. In DNA, the CDR3 is TGTGCCATCAGAGTCGGGGGACTAGCGGGAGGAGGTGAGCAGTTCTTC. This codes for CAIRVGGLAGGGEQFF.

CDR3 sequence reads: CASSLHAGEETQYF. In nucleotides, the CDR3 is TGCGCCAGCAGCTTACACGCAGGGGAAGAGACCCAGTACTTC. The chain uses TRBV5-1 and TRBJ2-5, with D possibly matching TRBD1 (6 bases). Germline assignment: CDR1 SGHRS and CDR2 YFSETQ. The V end was cut by 2 bases, the J end by 3 bases, with 11 bases between. The CDR3 sequence is 14 residues long.

The rearrangement uses TRBV4-1 and TRBJ1-5, with unresolved D. Germline V lookup: CDR1 MGHRA, CDR2 YSYEKL. V was shortened by 0 bases and J by 2 bases, with 11 bases between the two germline ends. This CDR3 region has 16 residues. CDR3 loop: CASSQDPAGRNQPQHF. The DNA for the CDR3 is TGCGCCAGCAGCCAAGATCCGGCAGGCCGCAATCAGCCCCAGCATTTT.

A few counts support this clonotype. The V and J genes are TRBV11-2 and TRBJ2-1; D possibly matches TRBD1 or TRBD2 (5 bases each). Germline lookup yields CDR1 SGHAT and CDR2 FQNNGV. Trimming removed 1 base from V and 10 bases from J, with 17 bases in between. CDR3 length: 15 residues. CDR3 sequence reads: CASSLVGRARGEQFF. CDR3 nucleotide sequence: TGTGCCAGCAGCTTAGTAGGCAGGGCCCGAGGGGAGCAGTTCTTC.

This clonotype has a count of ten or more. The genes are TRBV11-2 and TRBJ2-2; D is unresolved. This CDR3 region has 16 residues. Between the trimmed V and J ends, which lost 7 bases and 4 bases, there was a span of 19 bases. Germline V lookup: CDR1 SGHAT, CDR2 FQNNGV. The CDR3 region has the DNA TGTGCCAGCACGCCCACCTGGGCGGACCGCACCGGGGAGCTGTTTTTT. It specifies CASTPTWADRTGELFF.

This clonotype was observed a few times. This CDR3 reads CAWSVGGDQPQHF. In nucleotides, the CDR3 is TGTGCCTGGAGTGTAGGAGGGGATCAGCCCCAGCATTTT. The chain has TRBV30 and TRBJ1-5; D may be TRBD1 (5 bases). CDR1 and CDR2 from the germline V gene are GTSNPN and SVGIG (reference sequence). The CDR3 has 13 amino acids. The ends were cut back, 0 bases at V and 5 bases at J, with 8 bases in the middle.

This clonotype appeared a few times. The V gene is TRBV6-2 or TRBV6-3, the J gene TRBJ2-5; 9 nucleotides align to TRBD2. Germline V gives CDR1 MNHEY, CDR2 SVGEGT. The CDR3 loop spans 19 amino acids. The trim removed 5 bases at V and 0 bases at J, leaving 16 bases unmatched. CDR3 bases: TGTGCCAGCAGTCGCAATCCCCTACTAGCGGGCAGTCACCAAGAGACCCAGTACTTC. Its protein product is CASSRNPLLAGSHQETQYF.

In its sample, this clonotype was seen many times. This rearrangement joins TRBV28 to TRBJ1-1; possible D gene TRBD1, 6 bases. V was clipped by 5 bases and J by 6 bases, with 13 bases between them. CDR1 and CDR2 from the germline V gene are MDHEN and SYDVKM. The CDR3 covers 13 residues. CDR3 region: CASSHRVGAEAFF. The CDR3 DNA reads TGTGCCAGCAGTCACAGGGTTGGGGCTGAAGCTTTCTTT.

This clonotype was seen ten or more times. The chain carries TRBV9 and TRBJ2-3, with 13 bases identical to TRBD2. Germline V gene data show CDR1 as SGDLS and CDR2 as YYNGEE. This CDR3 region has 20 residues. After removal of 0 bases from V and 5 bases from J, the junction contained 15 bases not matched to a gene. CDR3 nucleotides: TGTGCCAGCAGCGTAGAGGGACGAGTGTCGGGACTAGCGGGAATAGATACGCAGTATTTT. Its protein is CASSVEGRVSGLAGIDTQYF.

This clonotype showed up just a few times. The rearrangement links TRBV19 to TRBJ2-7; D possibly matches TRBD1 or TRBD2 (5 bases each). Germline V CDR1 and CDR2: LNHDA, SQIVND (reference sequence). The CDR3 spans 14 residues. V lost 5 bases and J 0 bases, leaving 11 bases between the germline ends. The CDR3 reads CASSLRDGSYEQYF. The DNA for the CDR3 is TGTGCCAGTAGTCTCCGGGACGGCTCCTACGAGCAGTACTTC.

This clonotype was observed at least ten times. V usage is TRBV2 and J usage is TRBJ1-4; TRBD1 agrees at 7 bases. The CDR3 is 15 amino acids. V shed 8 bases and J 3 bases; nucleotides not matched to a gene: 9. Germline V CDR1 and CDR2: SNHLY, FYNNEI. CDR3 region: CASAKGQLANEKLFF. The CDR3 bases are TGTGCCAGCGCCAAGGGACAGCTTGCTAATGAAAAACTGTTTTTT.

This clonotype occurred a few times. The chain carries TRBV28 and TRBJ2-6, with 8 bases that match TRBD2. The CDR3 extends over 13 amino acids. V dropped 6 bases and J dropped 11; count of bases not matched to a gene: 6. Germline V gene sequence: CDR1 MDHEN, CDR2 SYDVKM. The CDR3 nucleotides are TGTGCCAGCAGCGATAGCGGGACACACGTCCTGACTTTC. Its translation is CASSDSGTHVLTF.